A selection of T cell receptor beta chains follows, all from one sample in a study of T cell responses to AZD1222 COVID-19 vaccine. Profiled with immunoSEQ multiplex PCR; TCRdb holds only in-frame clones, not every one. This sample carries around 100,000 clones, around nine tenths of them seen once, and the ten largest clones take 3.3%. Sequenced here: peripheral blood, sampled 28 days after the second dose of the MenACWY control vaccine. These receptors were obtained from an adult who received the MenACWY meningococcal vaccine as a control. The CDR3 runs from the conserved cysteine through the conserved F or W. Each record gives: J gene, clone size, V gene, D gene, CDR3 protein, CDR3 DNA. A D gene is named only where the DNA matches it firmly. Only part of the rows carry a size: once, few, many, or a class if the clone is expanded.

j_gene: TRBJ2-7; abundance: NA; v_gene: TRBV7-9; d_gene: NA; CDR3aa: CASSLVAGGIYEQYF; CDR3nt: TGTGCCAGCAGCTTAGTTGCCGGGGGCATCTACGAGCAGTACTTC
j_gene: TRBJ2-2; abundance: NA; v_gene: TRBV6-4; d_gene: NA; CDR3aa: CASSDWGGANTGELFF; CDR3nt: TGTGCCAGCAGTGATTGGGGGGGCGCGAACACCGGGGAGCTGTTTTTT
j_gene: TRBJ2-5; abundance: NA; v_gene: TRBV11-2; d_gene: NA; CDR3aa: CASSLDGGDQETQYF; CDR3nt: TGTGCCAGCAGCTTAGATGGCGGGGACCAAGAGACCCAGTACTTC
j_gene: TRBJ1-1; abundance: NA; v_gene: TRBV19; d_gene: NA; CDR3aa: CASSFRNTEAFF; CDR3nt: TGTGCCAGTAGTTTTCGTAACACTGAAGCTTTCTTT
j_gene: TRBJ2-5; abundance: NA; v_gene: TRBV28; d_gene: NA; CDR3aa: CASSQGGLVETQYF; CDR3nt: TGTGCCAGCAGCCAGGGGGGCCTGGTAGAGACCCAGTACTTC
j_gene: TRBJ1-5; abundance: NA; v_gene: TRBV5-1; d_gene: NA; CDR3aa: CASSRNEGEQPQHF; CDR3nt: TGCGCCAGCAGCAGAAATGAAGGCGAGCAGCCCCAGCATTTT
j_gene: TRBJ1-1; abundance: NA; v_gene: TRBV9; d_gene: NA; CDR3aa: CASSVLMDTEAFF; CDR3nt: TGTGCCAGCAGCGTATTGATGGACACTGAAGCTTTCTTT
j_gene: TRBJ1-1; abundance: once; v_gene: TRBV19; d_gene: TRBD1; CDR3aa: CASSITGGANTEAFF; CDR3nt: TGTGCCAGTAGTATCACAGGGGGCGCGAACACTGAAGCTTTCTTT
j_gene: TRBJ2-1; abundance: few; v_gene: TRBV19; d_gene: TRBD2; CDR3aa: CASKRLAGAYNEQFF; CDR3nt: TGTGCCAGTAAAAGACTAGCGGGAGCTTACAATGAGCAGTTCTTC
j_gene: TRBJ1-1; abundance: NA; v_gene: TRBV11-2; d_gene: NA; CDR3aa: CASSWEQYRVRRTEAFF; CDR3nt: TGTGCCAGCAGCTGGGAACAATACAGGGTAAGGAGGACTGAAGCTTTCTTT
j_gene: TRBJ1-2; abundance: few; v_gene: TRBV19; d_gene: NA; CDR3aa: CASNPRGEGYTF; CDR3nt: TGTGCCAGTAATCCCAGGGGAGAAGGCTACACCTTC
j_gene: TRBJ2-1; abundance: NA; v_gene: TRBV7-9; d_gene: NA; CDR3aa: CASSLGQGTSMLF; CDR3nt: TGTGCCAGCAGCTTGGGACAAGGCACGTCAATGCTCTTC
j_gene: TRBJ2-5; abundance: NA; v_gene: TRBV6-4; d_gene: NA; CDR3aa: CASSDLEGETQYF; CDR3nt: TGTGCCAGCAGTGACCTCGAGGGGGAGACCCAGTACTTC
j_gene: TRBJ2-7; abundance: NA; v_gene: TRBV21-1; d_gene: NA; CDR3aa: CASSPPGAVPYEQYF; CDR3nt: TGTGCCAGCAGCCCCCCGGGGGCGGTCCCTTACGAGCAGTACTTC
j_gene: TRBJ2-7; abundance: NA; v_gene: TRBV5-4; d_gene: NA; CDR3aa: CAPRTVNSYEQYF; CDR3nt: TGTGCCCCCCGGACAGTAAACTCCTACGAGCAGTACTTC
j_gene: TRBJ2-7; abundance: NA; v_gene: TRBV4-3; d_gene: TRBD1; CDR3aa: CASSPGQGGLYEQYF; CDR3nt: TGCGCCAGCAGCCCTGGACAGGGAGGACTCTACGAGCAGTACTTC
j_gene: TRBJ1-5; abundance: NA; v_gene: TRBV5-8; d_gene: NA; CDR3aa: CASSLGQGFRGPQHF; CDR3nt: TGTGCCAGCAGCTTGGGGCAGGGTTTCCGGGGGCCCCAGCATTTT
j_gene: TRBJ2-5; abundance: NA; v_gene: TRBV5-6; d_gene: NA; CDR3aa: CASSYMEGTQYF; CDR3nt: TGTGCCAGCAGCTATATGGAGGGGACCCAGTACTTC
j_gene: TRBJ1-4; abundance: NA; v_gene: TRBV11-2; d_gene: NA; CDR3aa: CASSLDRSLGGKLFF; CDR3nt: TGTGCCAGCAGCTTAGATCGAAGCTTAGGAGGAAAACTGTTTTTT
j_gene: TRBJ1-4; abundance: NA; v_gene: TRBV5-1; d_gene: TRBD1; CDR3aa: CASSHPTGGNEKLFF; CDR3nt: TGCGCCAGCAGCCACCCGACAGGGGGCAATGAAAAACTGTTTTTT
j_gene: TRBJ2-1; abundance: NA; v_gene: TRBV3-1/TRBV3-2; d_gene: TRBD1; CDR3aa: CASSQASGGSYNEQFF; CDR3nt: TGTGCCAGCAGCCAAGCGTCAGGGGGCTCCTACAATGAGCAGTTCTTC
j_gene: TRBJ1-5; abundance: NA; v_gene: TRBV7-2; d_gene: NA; CDR3aa: CASSSTAFSNQPQHF; CDR3nt: TGTGCCAGCAGCTCTACAGCTTTTAGCAATCAGCCCCAGCATTTT
j_gene: TRBJ1-1; abundance: NA; v_gene: TRBV6-4; d_gene: TRBD1; CDR3aa: CARRPGQGATEAFF; CDR3nt: TGTGCGAGAAGACCGGGACAGGGGGCCACTGAAGCTTTCTTT
j_gene: TRBJ1-2; abundance: NA; v_gene: TRBV7-3; d_gene: NA; CDR3aa: CASSLSPGNYGYTF; CDR3nt: TGTGCCAGCAGCTTAAGCCCAGGGAACTATGGCTACACCTTC
j_gene: TRBJ1-4; abundance: NA; v_gene: TRBV21-1; d_gene: NA; CDR3aa: CASSKIRGDARDGDNEKLFF; CDR3nt: TGTGCCAGCAGCAAAATCCGGGGCGACGCCCGGGACGGGGATAATGAAAAACTGTTTTTT
j_gene: TRBJ1-1; abundance: few; v_gene: TRBV3-1/TRBV3-2; d_gene: TRBD1; CDR3aa: CASSGTTGGLAEAFF; CDR3nt: TGTGCCAGCAGCGGTACGACAGGGGGCCTGGCTGAAGCTTTCTTT
j_gene: TRBJ2-2; abundance: NA; v_gene: TRBV12-3/TRBV12-4; d_gene: NA; CDR3aa: CATGIDQAGELFF; CDR3nt: TGTGCCACCGGGATCGACCAAGCCGGGGAGCTGTTTTTT
j_gene: TRBJ1-2; abundance: NA; v_gene: TRBV7-9; d_gene: NA; CDR3aa: CASSLSRSDLSGYTF; CDR3nt: TGTGCCAGCAGCTTATCCCGGTCCGATCTATCTGGCTACACCTTC
j_gene: TRBJ2-5; abundance: NA; v_gene: TRBV2; d_gene: TRBD2; CDR3aa: CASSEAGGRMYQETQYF; CDR3nt: TGTGCCAGCAGTGAAGCGGGGGGGAGGATGTACCAAGAGACCCAGTACTTC
j_gene: TRBJ2-2; abundance: NA; v_gene: TRBV6-2/TRBV6-3; d_gene: TRBD1; CDR3aa: CASSYDSRTGLAGELFF; CDR3nt: TGTGCCAGCAGTTACGACTCAAGGACAGGGCTGGCCGGGGAGCTGTTTTTT
j_gene: TRBJ1-4; abundance: NA; v_gene: TRBV28; d_gene: NA; CDR3aa: CASSRYEKLFF; CDR3nt: TGTGCCAGCAGCCGCTACGAAAAACTGTTTTTT
j_gene: TRBJ2-7; abundance: NA; v_gene: TRBV7-9; d_gene: NA; CDR3aa: CASSRGQGGGGGLYEQYF; CDR3nt: TGTGCCAGCAGCCGCGGACAGGGCGGAGGCGGGGGGCTCTACGAGCAGTACTTC
j_gene: TRBJ1-2; abundance: NA; v_gene: TRBV5-1; d_gene: NA; CDR3aa: CASSLRGGGKGYTF; CDR3nt: TGCGCCAGCAGCCTCAGGGGAGGGGGAAAGGGCTACACCTTC
j_gene: TRBJ1-2; abundance: few; v_gene: TRBV6-2/TRBV6-3; d_gene: NA; CDR3aa: CASSPHDGGTNYGYTF; CDR3nt: TGTGCCAGCAGTCCCCATGACGGGGGGACTAACTATGGCTACACCTTC
j_gene: TRBJ1-6; abundance: NA; v_gene: TRBV30; d_gene: TRBD1; CDR3aa: CAWSAGQGVLSPLHF; CDR3nt: TGTGCCTGGAGTGCTGGACAGGGGGTTTTATCACCCCTCCACTTT
j_gene: TRBJ1-6; abundance: NA; v_gene: TRBV5-5; d_gene: NA; CDR3aa: CASSLDLVNSPLHF; CDR3nt: TGTGCCAGCAGCTTGGACCTAGTTAATTCACCCCTCCACTTT
j_gene: TRBJ1-5; abundance: NA; v_gene: TRBV27; d_gene: NA; CDR3aa: CASGGLQPQHF; CDR3nt: TGTGCCAGCGGGGGATTACAGCCCCAGCATTTT
j_gene: TRBJ2-7; abundance: few; v_gene: TRBV28; d_gene: NA; CDR3aa: CASSPIPKPRRRERYF; CDR3nt: TGTGCCAGCAGTCCCATTCCGAAACCGAGACGAAGAGAGAGGTACTTC
j_gene: TRBJ1-5; abundance: NA; v_gene: TRBV2; d_gene: TRBD1; CDR3aa: CASSEQGDNQPQHF; CDR3nt: TGTGCCAGCAGTGAACAGGGGGACAATCAGCCCCAGCATTTT
j_gene: TRBJ1-5; abundance: NA; v_gene: TRBV28; d_gene: TRBD1; CDR3aa: CASTTGGRDQPQHF; CDR3nt: TGTGCCAGCACCACAGGGGGCCGAGATCAGCCCCAGCATTTT
j_gene: TRBJ2-7; abundance: NA; v_gene: TRBV19; d_gene: NA; CDR3aa: CASSEQASSPEQYF; CDR3nt: TGTGCCAGTAGTGAGCAGGCCTCGTCCCCCGAGCAGTACTTC
j_gene: TRBJ2-5; abundance: NA; v_gene: TRBV2; d_gene: TRBD1; CDR3aa: CASSDLGTAQETQYF; CDR3nt: TGTGCCAGCAGTGATTTAGGGACAGCCCAAGAGACCCAGTACTTC
j_gene: TRBJ1-5; abundance: NA; v_gene: TRBV7-9; d_gene: NA; CDR3aa: CASSQLGNQPQHF; CDR3nt: TGTGCCAGCAGCCAGTTGGGGAATCAGCCCCAGCATTTT
j_gene: TRBJ2-6; abundance: NA; v_gene: TRBV27; d_gene: TRBD1; CDR3aa: CASSRQGASWGANVLTF; CDR3nt: TGTGCCAGCAGTCGACAGGGGGCGTCCTGGGGGGCCAACGTCCTGACTTTC
j_gene: TRBJ1-4; abundance: once; v_gene: TRBV6-5; d_gene: TRBD1; CDR3aa: CASSPGQGAREKLFF; CDR3nt: TGTGCCAGCAGTCCGGGACAGGGGGCGCGGGAAAAACTGTTTTTT
j_gene: TRBJ2-7; abundance: NA; v_gene: TRBV5-6; d_gene: NA; CDR3aa: CASSSVSVGSYEQYF; CDR3nt: TGTGCCAGCAGCTCCGTCAGCGTGGGCTCCTACGAGCAGTACTTC
j_gene: TRBJ2-7; abundance: NA; v_gene: TRBV4-1; d_gene: NA; CDR3aa: CASSSDIYEQYF; CDR3nt: TGCGCCAGCAGCAGTGACATCTACGAGCAGTACTTC
j_gene: TRBJ1-1; abundance: NA; v_gene: TRBV29-1; d_gene: NA; CDR3aa: CSVEGGGRGGTEAFF; CDR3nt: TGCAGCGTTGAAGGGGGAGGAAGGGGAGGTACTGAAGCTTTCTTT
j_gene: TRBJ1-2; abundance: few; v_gene: TRBV5-6; d_gene: NA; CDR3aa: CASSLYTAPYGYTF; CDR3nt: TGTGCCAGCAGCTTGTATACAGCTCCTTATGGCTACACCTTC
j_gene: TRBJ1-3; abundance: NA; v_gene: TRBV5-1; d_gene: TRBD1; CDR3aa: CASSFDRGNTIYF; CDR3nt: TGCGCCAGCAGCTTTGACAGGGGTAACACCATATATTTT
j_gene: TRBJ1-3; abundance: NA; v_gene: TRBV28; d_gene: NA; CDR3aa: CASSFGTARAGNTIYF; CDR3nt: TGTGCCAGCAGTTTCGGAACAGCCCGGGCTGGAAACACCATATATTTT